This entry describes one T cell receptor (beta chain). Participants were aged about 18 to 90 years, lived in about 26 US areas, and enrolled virtually. Cohort 3 recovery required two negative PCRs, clearance, or symptom resolution. This sample was taken from a study of blood T cell repertoires in COVID-19. As for the study in general: Acute and convalescent COVID-19 samples came from the United States, Italy and Spain.

The CDR3 consists of 13 residues. Trimming took 4 bases from V and 8 from J, leaving 14 bases between them. From germline, CDR1 is LGHDT and CDR2 YNNKEL (reference sequence). Repertoires were generated with immunoSEQ multiplex PCR, while TCRdb's copy carries only in-frame clones and drops some. This repertoire shows about 320,000 clones, approximately 88% found once; its top ten account for about 5%. The sequence was obtained from a young man who had recovered from COVID-19. The sample taken for sequencing was PBMCs or T cells enriched from blood (not recorded which). The V call is TRBV3-1 (or the pseudogene TRBV3-2), the J call TRBJ1-2; tentatively, D is TRBD1 (6 bases). The CDR3 DNA follows: TGTGCCAGCAGCCTCGTCAGGGGTGGAGGCTACACCTTC. Its protein product is CASSLVRGGGYTF.